The TCR beta chain described here comes from a study of blood T cells in healthy people across ages. CDR1 and CDR2 from the germline V gene are SGHRS and YFSETQ. The CDR3 is 16 residues long. V lost 4 bases and J lost 4; bases outside the gene matches: 10. This clonotype was counted between two and nine times. Extraction of total RNA produced a minimum of 5.5 micrograms from each sample. Alongside a J-beta primer mix, a sample-barcoded 5' primer served in a second PCR lasting about 6 to 12 cycles. TCRdb fed the 5' RACE reads into MiXCR, producing one record per CDR3 protein. Altogether 910,000 or so distinct CDR3 sequences are present, just over 50% being singletons, with the ten largest covering 20% to 25%.

The chain employs TRBV5-1 and TRBJ2-5, with 10 bases aligning to TRBD1. Sequences were obtained from blood. The clonotype was recovered from a woman aged 55-69 years in good health. The CDR3 here is CASSRQGQGSIETQYF. For the CDR3, the DNA is TGCGCCAGCAGCCGCCAGGGACAGGGGTCAATAGAGACCCAGTACTTC.